This TCR beta chain was profiled in a study of T cell changes during pregnancy in multiple sclerosis. TCRdb's table, derived via immunoSEQ multiplex PCR, lists solely in-frame clones and lacks some. The sample contains around 47,000 clones, almost 95% of which appear only once. The germline gives CDR1 MNHEY, CDR2 SVGAGI. V was pared by 6 bases and J by 7 bases, with 9 bases between. The CDR3 spans 11 residues. The chain recombines TRBV6-5 with TRBJ1-1; D is perhaps TRBD1 (5 bases). The sequence was obtained from a female donor with multiple sclerosis, enrolled in a pregnancy study. The starting material was CD8+ T cells from peripheral blood mononuclear cells, obtained in the first trimester of pregnancy. For the CDR3, the DNA is TGTGCCAGCAGCAACGGGGGTGAAGCTTTCTTT. Translating gives CASSNGGEAFF.